The 29 T cell receptor beta chains presented below share a single source sample, sequenced in a study of blood T cells in healthy people across ages. Together with a sample-barcoded 5' primer, a J-beta primer mix was included in a second PCR lasting roughly 6 to 12 cycles. Using its own MiXCR run on the 5' RACE reads, TCRdb lists one record per CDR3 protein. The table lists 1,100,000 or so distinct CDR3 sequences, more than 35% of them singletons. Sequenced material: blood. These receptors came from a woman aged 60-70 years in good health.

Turning to this clonotype: This could be a read error, since a much larger clone is one nucleotide away. V and J are TRBV11-2 and TRBJ2-7; D might be TRBD2 (5 bases). The V and J ends lost 5 bases and 3 bases respectively, with 11 bases between them. The CDR3 is made up of 13 amino acids. Germline V gene sequence: CDR1 SGHAT, CDR2 FQNNGV. The CDR3 here is CASSVRRGYEQYF. The DNA for the CDR3 is TGTGCCAGCAGCGTAAGACGGGGCTACGAGCAGTACTTC.

The chain recombines TRBV20-1 with TRBJ2-1, with D unresolved. The CDR3 is made up of 11 amino acids. In germline, CDR1 is DFQATT, CDR2 SNEGSKA (reference sequence). V lost 7 bases to trimming and J lost 12 bases, with 16 bases between them. CDR3 DNA sequence: TGCAGTGGCCTGGACGATTTCGCGCAGTTCTTC. This codes for CSGLDDFAQFF.

A remark on this clonotype: One base away lies a much larger clone, so this may be a sequencing read error. The genes are TRBV15 and TRBJ2-7, with D hard to call. The length of the CDR3 is 17 residues. From germline, CDR1 is LNHNV and CDR2 YYDKDF (reference sequence). Trimming removed 0 bases from V and 7 bases from J, with 22 bases in between. The CDR3 region has the DNA TGTGCCACCAGCAGAGATCGAACGAGCTTCTCCTACAATGAGCAGTACTTC. This sequence encodes CATSRDRTSFSYNEQYF.

There are a few counts of this clonotype. This sequence joins TRBV9 and TRBJ2-3, with unresolved D. Per germline, CDR1 SGDLS and CDR2 YYNGEE. The V end was cut by 4 bases, the J end by 4 bases, with 16 bases between. CDR3 length: 15 amino acids. This CDR3 reads CASSPRPLAADTQYF. The CDR3, as DNA: TGTGCCAGCAGCCCCCGGCCGTTGGCCGCAGATACGCAGTATTTT.

Here the CDR3 DNA reads TGCAGCGTCCCTCTGGCGCGGGCGCCTAATGAGCAGTTCTTC. Amino acids: CSVPLARAPNEQFF. The chain is built from TRBV29-1 and TRBJ2-1, with D tentatively TRBD2 (5 bases). This CDR3 spans 14 amino acids. With 6 bases removed from V and 7 bases from J, the gap between germline ends came to 19 bases. Germline CDR1 reads SQVTM; CDR2 reads ANQGSEA.

The rearrangement uses TRBV27 and TRBJ1-1, with 7 bases fitting TRBD1. The V and J ends lost 7 bases and 0 bases, in that order; junction bases with no gene match: 14. Germline V gene sequence: CDR1 MNHEY, CDR2 SMNVEV (reference sequence). The CDR3 contains 17 residues. The CDR3 spells CASTPMGLQGVNTEAFF. The CDR3 nucleotides read TGTGCCAGCACTCCAATGGGTCTGCAGGGGGTGAACACTGAAGCTTTCTTT.

The table lists this clonotype with many counts. The rearrangement uses TRBV7-2 and TRBJ2-7; 9 nucleotides match TRBD2. Germline V gene sequence: CDR1 SGHTA, CDR2 FQGNSA. V shed 5 bases, J shed 3 bases, and the junction held 5 bases outside the gene matches. The CDR3 has 14 amino acids. CDR3 sequence reads: CASSPGLANYEQYF. CDR3 DNA: TGTGCCAGCAGCCCGGGACTAGCTAACTACGAGCAGTACTTC.

The chain carries TRBV5-1 and TRBJ1-4; D remains ambiguous. CDR3 size: 16 residues. The germline V gene has CDR1 SGHRS and CDR2 YFSETQ. V shed 1 base and J shed 8 bases, with 18 bases lying between them. The DNA for the CDR3 is TGCGCCAGCAGCTTGAGCCCGGTACGGAGCGACGAAAAACTGTTTTTT. Amino acid sequence: CASSLSPVRSDEKLFF.

This clonotype occurred a few times. The rearrangement joins TRBV27 to TRBJ1-5; TRBD1 matches 12 bases. Trimming removed 6 bases from V and 4 bases from J; junction bases left unmatched: 13. The CDR3 is 18 residues long. Germline-derived CDR1 and CDR2 are MNHEY and SMNVEV (reference sequence). The CDR3 nucleotides are TGTGCCAGCAGGACTCCGGGACAGGGGGCTCGTGCAAATCAGCCCCAGCATTTT. Translation gives CASRTPGQGARANQPQHF.

This clonotype was found once. The chain links TRBV6-2 or TRBV6-3 to TRBJ1-6; D is undetermined. Germline loops: CDR1 MNHEY, CDR2 SVGEGT. Trimming took off 0 bases at V and 0 bases at J, with 12 bases between the two ends. The CDR3 consists of 18 residues. CDR3 loop: CASSYSRAGSSYNSPLHF. The CDR3, as DNA: TGTGCCAGCAGTTACTCGCGGGCGGGGAGCTCCTATAATTCACCCCTCCACTTT.

CDR3 sequence (DNA): TGTGCCAGCAGTTTGACAGGGGGGGTGCAGCAGTACTTC. Residues: CASSLTGGVQQYF. The V call is TRBV12-3 or TRBV12-4, the J call TRBJ2-5; TRBD1 matches at 9 bases. J lost 11 bases, V lost 3 bases, and 7 bases had no gene match. The CDR3 is 13 residues long.

The gene calls are TRBV7-2 and TRBJ2-7; maybe TRBD1 (5 bases). The V gene's germline CDR1 is SGHTA and CDR2 FQGNSA. The length of the CDR3 is 15 residues. Deletions cut 1 base from V and 0 bases from J, with 10 bases between. CDR3 amino acids: CASSLVDTVSYEQYF. CDR3 nucleotide sequence: TGTGCCAGCAGCTTAGTGGACACGGTCTCCTACGAGCAGTACTTC.

This clonotype was found a few times. The chain links TRBV7-3 to TRBJ2-1; 10 bases are a match to TRBD2. Germline V gives CDR1 SGHTA, CDR2 FQGTGA. V lost 1 base and J lost 5; bases outside the gene matches: 11. This CDR3 spans 18 amino acids. This chain's CDR3 is CASSLKGPLAGANNEQFF. The CDR3 DNA reads TGTGCCAGCAGCTTAAAAGGTCCCCTAGCGGGAGCTAACAATGAGCAGTTCTTC.

The chain links TRBV3-1 to TRBJ2-3; TRBD1 might be the D (5 bases). The CDR3 spans 14 residues. Trimming shortened V by 1 base and J by 1 base, and 6 bases separated the two germline ends. Germline values: CDR1 LGHDT, CDR2 YNNKEL (reference sequence). CDR3 sequence reads: CASSQGQRTDTQYF. The CDR3 coding sequence is TGTGCCAGCAGCCAAGGACAGCGCACAGATACGCAGTATTTT.

This clonotype was picked up a small number of times. V is TRBV10-3 and J is TRBJ2-3; the D is unclear. CDR1 is ENHRY, CDR2 SYGVKD, per germline. There are 11 residues in the CDR3. Trimming took 8 bases from V and 1 from J, leaving 4 bases between them. The CDR3 protein is CAILGTDTQYF. DNA of the CDR3: TGTGCCATCTTAGGCACAGATACGCAGTATTTT.

The chain carries TRBV20-1 and TRBJ2-7; 8 positions match TRBD1. Germline CDR1 reads DFQATT; CDR2 reads SNEGSKA (reference sequence). The J segment lost 3 bases and the V segment lost 0 bases, leaving 4 bases of the junction unmatched. There are 14 residues in the CDR3. CDR3 nucleotide sequence: TGCAGTGCTAGAGATGCAACAGGGGGCTACGAGCAGTACTTC. This encodes CSARDATGGYEQYF.

V is TRBV7-3 and J is TRBJ2-5; TRBD1 matches 12 bases. With V trimmed by 6 bases and J by 5 bases, 7 bases remained unmatched. The CDR3 has 15 amino acids. Germline values: CDR1 SGHTA, CDR2 FQGTGA. CDR3 amino acids: CASSQTGTGGETQYF. The CDR3 bases are TGTGCCAGCAGTCAAACCGGGACAGGGGGCGAGACCCAGTACTTC.

The chain has TRBV11-2 and TRBJ1-2; 7 bases are shared with TRBD1. CDR3 length: 15 residues. V was clipped by 3 bases and J by 3 bases; unmatched bases: 7. The germline V gene encodes CDR1 SGHAT and CDR2 FQNNGV. CDR3 nucleotide sequence: TGTGCCAGCAGCTTCGACAGGGCAGTTGACTATGGCTACACCTTC. Residues: CASSFDRAVDYGYTF.

The chain links TRBV14 to TRBJ2-7; D is perhaps TRBD1 (6 bases). V was shortened by 0 bases and J by 4 bases, with 10 bases between the two germline ends. Germline-derived CDR1 and CDR2 are SGHDN and FVKESK. The CDR3 runs to 14 residues. DNA of the CDR3: TGTGCCAGCAGCCAAGACCAGGGGCCTTACGAGCAGTACTTC. This gives the protein CASSQDQGPYEQYF.

The chain combines TRBV25-1 with TRBJ2-5; 7 bases match TRBD2. In germline, CDR1 is MGHDK, CDR2 SYGVNS. With 7 bases clipped from V and 4 bases from J, the junction kept 12 bases outside the gene matches. The length of the CDR3 is 15 residues. CDR3: CASKLDGRKGETQYF. The CDR3 nucleotides are TGTGCCAGCAAGTTGGACGGGAGGAAGGGAGAGACCCAGTACTTC.

This clonotype was detected only a few times. CDR3 sequence: CSAPSGGTDTQYF. The CDR3, as DNA: TGCAGTGCTCCTAGCGGGGGCACAGATACGCAGTATTTT. This rearrangement joins TRBV20-1 to TRBJ2-3; 9 positions agree with TRBD2. The CDR3 totals 13 residues. Looked up from germline, CDR1 is DFQATT and CDR2 is SNEGSKA (reference sequence). Germline trimming cut 5 bases from V and 1 base from J; bases unmatched to any gene: 1.

The sample holds many counts of this clonotype. The genes are TRBV7-2 and TRBJ1-2; TRBD1 agrees at 7 bases. Unmatched junction bases numbered 12, after V lost 6 bases and J lost 2 bases. Germline V gene sequence: CDR1 SGHTA, CDR2 FQGNSA. CDR3 length: 16 residues. In DNA form, the CDR3 reads TGTGCCAGCAGTCATTTTGAGCAGGGGGTCAACTATGGCTACACCTTC. Translated, it gives CASSHFEQGVNYGYTF.

This clonotype was found once. The genes are TRBV7-9 and TRBJ1-2, with D maybe TRBD1 (5 bases). The CDR3 consists of 11 residues. Trimming cost V 11 bases and J 5 bases, with 12 bases left between them. Germline lookup yields CDR1 SEHNR and CDR2 FQNEAQ (reference sequence). The chain's CDR3 is CAVPRQYGYTF. Here the CDR3 DNA reads TGTGCCGTACCAAGACAGTATGGCTACACCTTC.

This clonotype was detected a few times. This chain connects TRBV20-1 to TRBJ1-5; TRBD1 matches 9 bases. The CDR3 loop spans 16 amino acids. The germline V gene encodes CDR1 DFQATT and CDR2 SNEGSKA (reference sequence). Trimming cost V 4 bases and J 0 bases; bases outside gene matches: 7. The DNA for the CDR3 is TGCAGTGCTAAAGGACAGGGGAGGTTTAGCAATCAGCCCCAGCATTTT. Translating gives CSAKGQGRFSNQPQHF.

There are a few counts of this clonotype. The chain recombines TRBV4-1 with TRBJ2-7; maybe TRBD1 (6 bases). V was cut by 0 bases and J by 3 bases, with 18 bases left in between. The CDR3 runs to 17 residues. Germline V lookup: CDR1 MGHRA, CDR2 YSYEKL. For the CDR3, the DNA is TGCGCCAGCAGCCAAGATACTCAACAGGGTTGGAGCTACGAGCAGTACTTC. It is translated as CASSQDTQQGWSYEQYF.

Comments on this clonotype: Germline is not matched at one junction end, which may reflect a read error. The chain carries TRBV9 and TRBJ2-1, with 8 bases matching TRBD2. Germline assignment: CDR1 SGDLS and CDR2 YYNGEE. The CDR3 loop spans 16 amino acids. CDR3 protein: CASGVGSTSGSGEQFF. CDR3 DNA: TGTGCCAGCGGCGTAGGATCAACTAGCGGTTCGGGTGAGCAGTTCTTC.

This clonotype came up many times. The genes are TRBV20-1 and TRBJ2-7; possibly TRBD2 for D (6 bases). CDR1 and CDR2 (germline): DFQATT, SNEGSKA (reference sequence). This CDR3 region has 13 residues. V lost 1 base and J 2 bases, leaving 9 bases between the germline ends. The CDR3 coding sequence is TGCAGTGCTAGAGGGGCGGGGACCTACGAGCAGTACTTC. As protein: CSARGAGTYEQYF.

This clonotype occurred a few times. This chain connects TRBV27 to TRBJ2-2; 10 nucleotides match TRBD1. CDR1 and CDR2 (germline): MNHEY, SMNVEV (reference sequence). The CDR3 runs to 17 residues. V was pared by 6 bases and J by 4 bases, with 11 bases of the junction left unmatched. The CDR3 region has the DNA TGTGCCAGCAGCATCAGAGGGACAGGGGTTCGCACCGGGGAGCTGTTTTTT. Residues: CASSIRGTGVRTGELFF.

This clonotype was detected a few times. The chain uses TRBV27 and TRBJ2-5, with 12 nucleotides matching TRBD2. CDR1 and CDR2 from the germline V gene are MNHEY and SMNVEV (reference sequence). With V trimmed by 5 bases and J by 4 bases, 14 bases remained unmatched. The CDR3 has 18 residues. CDR3 residues: CASSMLAGGPESVETQYF. CDR3 in DNA: TGTGCCAGCAGTATGCTAGCGGGAGGGCCTGAGTCGGTAGAGACCCAGTACTTC.